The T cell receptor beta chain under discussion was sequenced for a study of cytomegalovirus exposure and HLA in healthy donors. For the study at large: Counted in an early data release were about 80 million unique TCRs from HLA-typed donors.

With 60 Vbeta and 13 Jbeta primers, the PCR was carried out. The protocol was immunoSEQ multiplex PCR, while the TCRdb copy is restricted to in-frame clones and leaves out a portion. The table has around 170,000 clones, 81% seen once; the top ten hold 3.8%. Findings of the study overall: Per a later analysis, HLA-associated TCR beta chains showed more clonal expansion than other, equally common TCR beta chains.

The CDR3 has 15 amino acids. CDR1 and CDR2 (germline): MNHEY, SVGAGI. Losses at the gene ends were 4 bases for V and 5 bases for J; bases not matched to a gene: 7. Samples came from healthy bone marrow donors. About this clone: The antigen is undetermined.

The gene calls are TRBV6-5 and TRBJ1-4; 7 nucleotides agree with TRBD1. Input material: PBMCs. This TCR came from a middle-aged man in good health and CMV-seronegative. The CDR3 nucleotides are TGTGCCAGCAGTTCTCCGGGACAGCTCAATGAAAAACTGTTTTTT. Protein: CASSSPGQLNEKLFF.